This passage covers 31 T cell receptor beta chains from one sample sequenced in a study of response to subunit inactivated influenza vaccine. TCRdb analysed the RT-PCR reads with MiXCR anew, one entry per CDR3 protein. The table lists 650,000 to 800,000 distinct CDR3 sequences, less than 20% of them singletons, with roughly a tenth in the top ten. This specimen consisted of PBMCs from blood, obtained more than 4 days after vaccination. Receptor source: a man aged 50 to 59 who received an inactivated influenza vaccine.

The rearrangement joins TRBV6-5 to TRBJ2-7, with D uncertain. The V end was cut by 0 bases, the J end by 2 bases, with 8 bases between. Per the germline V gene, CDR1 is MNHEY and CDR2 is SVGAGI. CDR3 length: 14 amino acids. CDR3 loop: CASSYSGVTYEQYF. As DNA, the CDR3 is TGTGCCAGCAGTTACTCTGGTGTCACCTACGAGCAGTACTTC.

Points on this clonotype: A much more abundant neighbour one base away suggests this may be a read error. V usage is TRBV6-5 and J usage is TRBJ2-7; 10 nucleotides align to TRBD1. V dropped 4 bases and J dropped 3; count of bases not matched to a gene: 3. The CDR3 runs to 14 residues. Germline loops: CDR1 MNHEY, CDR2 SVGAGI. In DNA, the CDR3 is TGTGCCAGCAGTTGGAGGGACAGGGGCTACGAGCAGTACTTC. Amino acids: CASSWRDRGYEQYF.

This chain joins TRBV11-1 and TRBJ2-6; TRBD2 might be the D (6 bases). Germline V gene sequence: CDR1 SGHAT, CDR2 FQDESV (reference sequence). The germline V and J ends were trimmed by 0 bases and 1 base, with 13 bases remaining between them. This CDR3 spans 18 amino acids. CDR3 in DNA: TGTGCCAGCAGCTTAGCGCCGAGGGGAGGTTCTGGGGCCAACGTCCTGACTTTC. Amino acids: CASSLAPRGGSGANVLTF.

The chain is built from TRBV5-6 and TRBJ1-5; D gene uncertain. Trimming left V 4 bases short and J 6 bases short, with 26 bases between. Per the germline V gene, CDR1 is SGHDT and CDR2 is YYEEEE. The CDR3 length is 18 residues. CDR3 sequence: CASSRYVTGSRPRQPQHF. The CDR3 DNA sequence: TGTGCCAGCAGCCGATACGTGACCGGGTCTCGACCTCGTCAGCCCCAGCATTTT.

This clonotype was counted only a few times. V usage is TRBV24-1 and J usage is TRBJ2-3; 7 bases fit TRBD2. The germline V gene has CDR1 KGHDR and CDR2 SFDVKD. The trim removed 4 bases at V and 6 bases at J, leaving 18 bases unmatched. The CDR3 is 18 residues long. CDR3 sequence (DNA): TGTGCCACCAGTGACCCCCGTTTAGGCGGGGGTCTCGGGGATACGCAGTATTTT. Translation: CATSDPRLGGGLGDTQYF.

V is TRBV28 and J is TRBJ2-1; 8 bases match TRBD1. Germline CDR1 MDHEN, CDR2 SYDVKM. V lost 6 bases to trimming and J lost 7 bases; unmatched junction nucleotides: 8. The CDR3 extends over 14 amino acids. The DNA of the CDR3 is TGTGCCAGCAGCGGGACAGGTTACTGGAATGAGCAGTTCTTC. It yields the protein CASSGTGYWNEQFF.

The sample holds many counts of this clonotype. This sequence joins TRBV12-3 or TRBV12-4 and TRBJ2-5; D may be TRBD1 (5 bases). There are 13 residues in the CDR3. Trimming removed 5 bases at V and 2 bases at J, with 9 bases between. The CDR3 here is CASSRGAQETQYF. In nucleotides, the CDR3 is TGTGCCAGCAGTAGGGGTGCTCAAGAGACCCAGTACTTC.

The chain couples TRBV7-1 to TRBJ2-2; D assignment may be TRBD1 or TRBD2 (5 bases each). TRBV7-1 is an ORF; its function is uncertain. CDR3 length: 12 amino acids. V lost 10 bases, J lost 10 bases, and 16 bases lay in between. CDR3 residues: CAMGPGTTELFF. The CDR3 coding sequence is TGTGCCATGGGCCCCGGGACGACGGAGCTGTTTTTT.

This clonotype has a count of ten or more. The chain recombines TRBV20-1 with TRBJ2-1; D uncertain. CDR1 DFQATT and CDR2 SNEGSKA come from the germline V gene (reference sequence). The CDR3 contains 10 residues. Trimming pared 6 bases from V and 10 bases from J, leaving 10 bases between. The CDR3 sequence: CSASTEEQFF. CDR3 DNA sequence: TGCAGTGCAAGTACGGAAGAGCAGTTCTTC.

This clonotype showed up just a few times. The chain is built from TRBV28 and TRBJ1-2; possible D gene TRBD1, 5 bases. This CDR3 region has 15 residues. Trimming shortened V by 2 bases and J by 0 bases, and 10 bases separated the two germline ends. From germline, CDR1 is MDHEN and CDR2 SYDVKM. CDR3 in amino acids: CASSLIGAANYGYTF. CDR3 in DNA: TGTGCCAGCAGTTTAATCGGGGCAGCTAACTATGGCTACACCTTC.

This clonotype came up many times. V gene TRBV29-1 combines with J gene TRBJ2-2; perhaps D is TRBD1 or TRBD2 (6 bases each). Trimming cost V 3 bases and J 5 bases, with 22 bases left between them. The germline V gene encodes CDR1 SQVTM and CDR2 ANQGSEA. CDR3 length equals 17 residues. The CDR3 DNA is TGCAGCGTTGATACATACGGACTGAAAGGGGGGACCGGGGAGCTGTTTTTT. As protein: CSVDTYGLKGGTGELFF.

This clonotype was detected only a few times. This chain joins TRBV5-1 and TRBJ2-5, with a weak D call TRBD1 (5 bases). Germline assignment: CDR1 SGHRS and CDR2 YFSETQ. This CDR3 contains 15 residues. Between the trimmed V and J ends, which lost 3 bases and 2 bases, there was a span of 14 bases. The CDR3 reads CASSWLGVVQETQYF. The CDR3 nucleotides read TGCGCCAGCAGCTGGCTAGGGGTAGTACAAGAGACCCAGTACTTC.

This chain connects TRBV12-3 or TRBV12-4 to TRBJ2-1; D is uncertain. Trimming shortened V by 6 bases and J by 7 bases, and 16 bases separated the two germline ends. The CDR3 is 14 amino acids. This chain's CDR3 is CASSHIDPGNEQFF. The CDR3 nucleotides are TGTGCCAGCAGCCACATCGACCCCGGGAATGAGCAGTTCTTC.

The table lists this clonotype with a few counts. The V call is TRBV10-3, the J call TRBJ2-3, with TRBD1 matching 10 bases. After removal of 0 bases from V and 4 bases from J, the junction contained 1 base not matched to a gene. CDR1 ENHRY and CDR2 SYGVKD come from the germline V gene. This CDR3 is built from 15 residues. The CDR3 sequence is CAISESGTGADTQYF. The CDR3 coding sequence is TGTGCCATCAGTGAGTCAGGGACAGGGGCAGATACGCAGTATTTT.

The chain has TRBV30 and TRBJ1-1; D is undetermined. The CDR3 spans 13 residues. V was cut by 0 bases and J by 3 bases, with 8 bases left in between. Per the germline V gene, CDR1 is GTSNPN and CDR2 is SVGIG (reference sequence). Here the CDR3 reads CAWSVRKDTEAFF. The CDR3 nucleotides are TGTGCCTGGAGTGTACGGAAGGACACTGAAGCTTTCTTT.

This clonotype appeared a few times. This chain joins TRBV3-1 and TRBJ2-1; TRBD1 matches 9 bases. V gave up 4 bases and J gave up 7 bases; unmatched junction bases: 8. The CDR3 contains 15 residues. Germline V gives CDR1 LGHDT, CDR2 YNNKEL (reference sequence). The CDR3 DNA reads TGTGCCAGCAGCCCTCGGGACAGGGTGGGTAATGAGCAGTTCTTC. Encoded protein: CASSPRDRVGNEQFF.

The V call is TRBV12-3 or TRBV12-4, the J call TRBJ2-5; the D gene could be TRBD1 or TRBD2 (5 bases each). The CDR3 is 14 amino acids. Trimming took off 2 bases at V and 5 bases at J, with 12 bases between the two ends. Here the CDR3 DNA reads TGTGCCAGCAGTTTATTCGCTTGGGGGGAGACCCAGTACTTC. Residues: CASSLFAWGETQYF.

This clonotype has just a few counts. CDR3 region: CASSLELGDGGYNEQFF. CDR3 nucleotides: TGTGCCAGCAGTTTAGAGTTGGGGGACGGAGGCTACAATGAGCAGTTCTTC. The V and J genes are TRBV28 and TRBJ2-1; D may be TRBD1 or TRBD2 (5 bases each). CDR3 size: 17 residues. V lost 2 bases and J 3 bases, leaving 17 bases between the germline ends. In germline, CDR1 is MDHEN, CDR2 SYDVKM.

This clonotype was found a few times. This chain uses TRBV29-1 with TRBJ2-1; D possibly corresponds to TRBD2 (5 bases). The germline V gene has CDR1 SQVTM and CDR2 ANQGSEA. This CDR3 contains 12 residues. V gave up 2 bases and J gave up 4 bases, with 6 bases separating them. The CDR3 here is CSVERDYNEQFF. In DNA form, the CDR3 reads TGCAGCGTTGAACGGGATTACAATGAGCAGTTCTTC.

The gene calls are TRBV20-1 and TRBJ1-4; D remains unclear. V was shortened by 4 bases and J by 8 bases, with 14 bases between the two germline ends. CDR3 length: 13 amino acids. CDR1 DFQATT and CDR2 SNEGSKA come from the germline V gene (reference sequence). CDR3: CSANVMGGEKLFF. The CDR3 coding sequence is TGCAGTGCTAACGTGATGGGAGGGGAAAAACTGTTTTTT.

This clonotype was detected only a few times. The CDR3 loop reads CSVEAPSGSYNEQFF. DNA for the CDR3: TGCAGCGTTGAAGCACCCAGCGGGTCGTACAATGAGCAGTTCTTC. V and J are TRBV29-1 and TRBJ2-1, with a possible D match to TRBD2 (6 bases). The CDR3 consists of 15 residues. Looked up from germline, CDR1 is SQVTM and CDR2 is ANQGSEA. V was shortened by 1 base and J by 4 bases, with 14 bases between the two germline ends.

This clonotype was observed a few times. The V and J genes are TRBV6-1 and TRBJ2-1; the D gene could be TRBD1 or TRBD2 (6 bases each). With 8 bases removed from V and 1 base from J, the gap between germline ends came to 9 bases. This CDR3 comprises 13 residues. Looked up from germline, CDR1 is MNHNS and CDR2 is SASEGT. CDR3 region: CASWGASYNEQFF. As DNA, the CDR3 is TGTGCCAGCTGGGGGGCTTCCTACAATGAGCAGTTCTTC.

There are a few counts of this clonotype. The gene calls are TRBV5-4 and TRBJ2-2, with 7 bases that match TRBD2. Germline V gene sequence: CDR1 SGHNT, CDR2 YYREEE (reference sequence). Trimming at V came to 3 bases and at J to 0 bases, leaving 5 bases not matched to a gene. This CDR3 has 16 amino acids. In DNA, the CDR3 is TGTGCCAGCAGCTGGGCTAGCGGAACGAACACCGGGGAGCTGTTTTTT. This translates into CASSWASGTNTGELFF.

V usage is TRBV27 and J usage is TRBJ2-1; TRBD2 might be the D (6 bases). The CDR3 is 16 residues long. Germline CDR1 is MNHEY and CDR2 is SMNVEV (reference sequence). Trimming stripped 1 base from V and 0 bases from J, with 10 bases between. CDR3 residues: CASSLLVGGSYNEQFF. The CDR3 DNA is TGTGCCAGCAGTTTATTGGTGGGGGGCTCCTACAATGAGCAGTTCTTC.

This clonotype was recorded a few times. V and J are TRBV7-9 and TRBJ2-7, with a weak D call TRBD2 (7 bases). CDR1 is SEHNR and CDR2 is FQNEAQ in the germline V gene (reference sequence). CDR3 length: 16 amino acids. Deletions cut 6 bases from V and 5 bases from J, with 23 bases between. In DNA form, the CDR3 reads TGTGCCAGCAGTATTAGAAGGGGAGGGGGAAGAAACGAGCAGTACTTC. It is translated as CASSIRRGGGRNEQYF.

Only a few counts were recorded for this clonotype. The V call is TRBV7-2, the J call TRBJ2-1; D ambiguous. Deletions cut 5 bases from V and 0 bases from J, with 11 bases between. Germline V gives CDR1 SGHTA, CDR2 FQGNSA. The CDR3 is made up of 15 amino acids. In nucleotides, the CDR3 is TGTGCCAGCAGCACCGACACGTACTCCTACAATGAGCAGTTCTTC. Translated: CASSTDTYSYNEQFF.

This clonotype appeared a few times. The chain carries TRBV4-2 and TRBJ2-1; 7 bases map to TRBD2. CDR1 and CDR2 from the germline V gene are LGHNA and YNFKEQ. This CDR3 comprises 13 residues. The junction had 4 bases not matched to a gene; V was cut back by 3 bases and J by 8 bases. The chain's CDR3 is CASSQGGVDEQFF. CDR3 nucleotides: TGTGCCAGCAGCCAGGGAGGGGTGGATGAGCAGTTCTTC.

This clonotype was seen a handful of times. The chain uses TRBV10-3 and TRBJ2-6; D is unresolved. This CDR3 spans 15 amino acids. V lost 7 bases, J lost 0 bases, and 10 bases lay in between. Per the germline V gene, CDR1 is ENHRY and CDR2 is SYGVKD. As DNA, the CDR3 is TGTGCCATCACTCCTGACAACTCTGGGGCCAACGTCCTGACTTTC. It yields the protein CAITPDNSGANVLTF.

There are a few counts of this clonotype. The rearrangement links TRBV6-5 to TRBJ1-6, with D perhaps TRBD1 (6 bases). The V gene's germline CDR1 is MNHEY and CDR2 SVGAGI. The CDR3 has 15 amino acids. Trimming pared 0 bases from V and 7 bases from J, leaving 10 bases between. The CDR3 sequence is CASSYSSGTNSPLHF. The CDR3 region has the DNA TGTGCCAGCAGTTACTCGAGCGGGACAAATTCACCCCTCCACTTT.

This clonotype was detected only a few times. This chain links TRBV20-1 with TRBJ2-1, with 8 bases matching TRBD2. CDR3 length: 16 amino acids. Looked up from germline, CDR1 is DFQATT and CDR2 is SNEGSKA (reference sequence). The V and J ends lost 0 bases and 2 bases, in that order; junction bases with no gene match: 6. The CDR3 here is CSARDVERGPYNEQFF. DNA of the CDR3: TGCAGTGCTAGAGATGTCGAGCGGGGGCCCTACAATGAGCAGTTCTTC.

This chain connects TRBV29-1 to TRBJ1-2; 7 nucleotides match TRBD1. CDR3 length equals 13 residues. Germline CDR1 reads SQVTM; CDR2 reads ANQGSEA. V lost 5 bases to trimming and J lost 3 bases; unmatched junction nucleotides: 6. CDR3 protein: CSVQGVVDYGYTF. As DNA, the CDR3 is TGCAGCGTTCAGGGGGTCGTGGACTATGGCTACACCTTC.